This T cell receptor (beta chain) was found in a study of CD8+CD57+ T cells in acquired aplastic anemia (dated by TCRdb to the late 2010s). Broadly, across the study: On average, sorted CD4+ and CD8+ cells yielded around 3.5 ug of extracted DNA, with a range of roughly 0.17 to 27.4 ug. A CD8+CD57+ expansion meant a frequency higher than the mean frequency seen in healthy subjects.

Profiling of TCR beta VDJ combinations and CDR3 sequences used genomic DNA as the template. An Illumina HiSeq 2000 was the platform used for TCR repertoire sequencing. As for the original processing: TRBV/TRBJ rearrangement plots, CDR3 size and DJ length profiles, and Simpson's diversity index were used to evaluate the repertoires. The immunodominant clone was defined as the most abundant DNA sequence in deep sequencing data. CDR3 amino acid sequences were screened for sharing across subjects and were compared with published repertoires and the VDJdb database. In-frame beta chains were kept once TCRdb had trimmed the public reads at Q25 with fastp and called clones with MiXCR. Each record represents a unique CDR3 protein, reported with the most common genes and DNA among its rows. TCRdb's processing, not the authors', yielded these V and J calls. Within this sample are around 190,000 distinct CDR3 sequences, with nearly 50% of them counted one time only. Clones ranked in the top ten supply 10% to 15% of the sample.

What the authors observed across the whole study: No significant difference in CD8+ Simpson's diversity was found between patients and healthy controls (P=0.060). Although 25 to 30 CD8+ CDR3 sequences were shared by patients and controls, these sequences appeared highly expressed in patients and within the immunodominant clones of patients.

V and J lose 3 bases and 5 bases, and a span of 18 bases separates them. The germline V gene sets CDR1 to SGHTA and CDR2 to FQGTGA. Including cysteine and phenylalanine, the CDR3 has 16 amino acids. The read is trimmed to its CDR3 DNA, 48 bases read in frame from base 1. This clonotype was seen many times. It has no known antigen specificity. The sample holds no much larger clone one base away, and base qualities are not on file. Flow cytometry had shown CD8+CD57+ cell expansion in the patients selected for sequencing. All patients had severe acquired aplastic anemia diagnosed by International Study of Aplastic Anemia and Agranulocytosis and Camitta criteria. No patient had received any therapy when blood was sampled. In this study, sorted CD4+ and CD8+ T cells from the blood of healthy subjects and of severe aplastic anemia patients had their TCR repertoires deep-sequenced. In the USA, patient enrollment took place under clinicaltrials.gov protocols 00001620, 01623167, 00001397, 00071045, 00081523 and 00961064. Ficoll-Paque density gradient centrifugation was used to isolate peripheral blood mononuclear cells. Before DNA was extracted, CD4+ and CD8+ T cells were sorted using either FACS or magnetic beads.

The receptor chain draws on TRBV7-3 and TRBJ2-3, with the D gene uncertain. The source of this sequence is a human donor with aplastic anemia. Sequencing was done on a sample of sorted CD4+, CD8+, or CD8+CD57+ T cells (not recorded which) from PBMCs. The CDR3 sequence is CASSFRVAGPGDTQYF. The nucleotide sequence is TGTGCCAGCAGCTTCCGAGTAGCTGGTCCGGGAGATACGCAGTATTTT.